Listed below are T cell receptor beta chains from one sample, sequenced in a study of memory CD4+ T cells and cytomegalovirus serostatus. Data came from immunoSEQ multiplex PCR; TCRdb stores just in-frame clones and leaves some out. The data show about 56,000 clones, with roughly 80% seen just once and around 0.38% held by the top ten. The sequenced sample was memory CD4+ T cells from blood. The receptors stem from an adult in good health and CMV-seronegative. Both conserved end residues are part of each CDR3. The D gene is left open where the match is weak. Some rows have no size entry. The others give once, few or many, or a class for an expanded clone.

TRBD1,TRBJ1-2,.,TRBV2,TGTGCCCAAAGCAGCTCCGGACAGGGGGGTAACTATGGCTACACCTTC,CAQSSSGQGGNYGYTF
.,TRBJ2-7,.,TRBV7-3,TGTGCCAGCAGCTTAGGACGCGAGGGCGAGCAGTACTTC,CASSLGREGEQYF
.,TRBJ1-1,.,TRBV5-8,TGTGCCAGCAGTGCCTGGTCGGGCCCAAACACTGAAGCTTTCTTT,CASSAWSGPNTEAFF
.,TRBJ1-1,.,TRBV6-6,TGTGCCAGCAGTATTGACAGAGGGGGGAGGGAAGCTTTCTTT,CASSIDRGGREAFF
TRBD1,TRBJ1-2,.,TRBV19,TGTGCCAGTAGGAGACAGGGGTCAAACTATGGCTACACCTTC,CASRRQGSNYGYTF
TRBD1,TRBJ2-6,few,TRBV11-2,TGTGCCAGCAGAGACAGGGCTGGGGCCAACGTCCTGACTTTC,CASRDRAGANVLTF
TRBD1,TRBJ1-1,few,TRBV5-1,TGCGCCAGCAGCTTTGACAGGGTCGGGAACACTGAAGCTTTCTTT,CASSFDRVGNTEAFF
TRBD1,TRBJ1-5,.,TRBV7-9,TGTGCCAGCAGCTATGACAGGGGGTCCAACCAGCCCCAGCATTTT,CASSYDRGSNQPQHF
TRBD2,TRBJ2-3,.,TRBV5-1,TGCGCCAGCTGGAGTAGCGGGGGAATTAGCACAGATACGCAGTATTTT,CASWSSGGISTDTQYF
TRBD2,TRBJ2-1,.,TRBV7-2,TGTGCCAGCAGCTTAAAAGCGGGGAAAGGCGAGCAGTTCTTC,CASSLKAGKGEQFF
.,TRBJ1-5,.,TRBV28,TGTGCCAGCCATAGGGATACTAATCAGCCCCAGCATTTT,CASHRDTNQPQHF
.,TRBJ1-5,.,TRBV14,TGTGCCAGCAGCCAAGATCTGGTGACACCGATCTCCAATCAGCCCCAGCATTTT,CASSQDLVTPISNQPQHF
.,TRBJ1-1,few,TRBV14,TGTGCCAGCAGCCAAGATCTCGGTGGCCAGGTTCCTAATCCGAACACTGAAGCTTTCTTT,CASSQDLGGQVPNPNTEAFF
.,TRBJ2-7,.,TRBV19,TGTGCCAGTAGTACCGACGTACCCTACGAGCAGTACTTC,CASSTDVPYEQYF
.,TRBJ2-7,.,TRBV11-2,TGTGCCAGCGGCCCAAATGTAGGGACATACGAGCAGTACTTC,CASGPNVGTYEQYF
.,TRBJ2-3,.,TRBV29-1,TGCAGCGTTGAGAGGCGGTCTAGCACAGATACGCAGTATTTT,CSVERRSSTDTQYF
TRBD1,TRBJ1-1,.,TRBV30,TGTGCCTGGAGTCTTACAGGGGGGAACACTGAAGCTTTCTTT,CAWSLTGGNTEAFF
TRBD2,TRBJ2-6,.,TRBV27,TGTGCCAGCAGTCCCGCGGGAGGGCGCATCGGGGCCAACGTCCTGACTTTC,CASSPAGGRIGANVLTF
.,TRBJ2-7,.,TRBV5-4,TGTGCCAGCAGCTGGGCGGGGAAGGTTGGGAACTACGAGCAGTACTTC,CASSWAGKVGNYEQYF
TRBD2,TRBJ2-1,.,TRBV7-2,TGTGCCAGCAGCCTTAGCGGGGTGCCCTACAATGAGCAGTTCTTC,CASSLSGVPYNEQFF
.,TRBJ1-4,.,TRBV15,TGTGCCACCAGCCTGGGGCGGCGGGGGCTCGCGGAAAAACTGTTTTTT,CATSLGRRGLAEKLFF
.,TRBJ1-4,.,TRBV29-1,TGCAGCGTAGTAGTCAGGGGCGGAGAAAAACTGTTTTTT,CSVVVRGGEKLFF
.,TRBJ2-7,.,TRBV6-5,TGTGCCAGCCGGTGGCGAAACGGCCCCTACGAGCAGTACTTC,CASRWRNGPYEQYF
.,TRBJ2-1,.,TRBV9,TGTGCCAGCAGCGTCCGACTAGGCACGGGTGAGCAGTTCTTC,CASSVRLGTGEQFF
TRBD1,TRBJ1-2,.,TRBV19,TGTGCCAGTAGTATTAGGACAGGGGCTGGCTATGGCTACACCTTC,CASSIRTGAGYGYTF
TRBD1,TRBJ1-2,.,TRBV7-2,TGTGCCAGCAGCTCGTCGAACAGGGGAAACTATGGCTACACCTTC,CASSSSNRGNYGYTF